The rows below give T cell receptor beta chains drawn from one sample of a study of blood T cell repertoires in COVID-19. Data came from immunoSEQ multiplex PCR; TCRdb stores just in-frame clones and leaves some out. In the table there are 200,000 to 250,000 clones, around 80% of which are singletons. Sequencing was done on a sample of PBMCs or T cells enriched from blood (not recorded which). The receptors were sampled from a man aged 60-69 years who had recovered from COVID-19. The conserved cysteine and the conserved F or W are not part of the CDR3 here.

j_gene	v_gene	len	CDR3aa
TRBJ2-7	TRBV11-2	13	ASSQRLAGTHEQY
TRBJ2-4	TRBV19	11	ASTLRGRNIQY
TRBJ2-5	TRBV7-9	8	ASSQETQY
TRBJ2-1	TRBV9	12	ASSVGQNYNEQF
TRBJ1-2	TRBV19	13	ASSYGTGESYGYT
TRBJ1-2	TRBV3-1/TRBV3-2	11	ASSQIQGFGYT
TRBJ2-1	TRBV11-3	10	ASSLGGDEQF
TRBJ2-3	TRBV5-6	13	ASSFDLGQVDTQY
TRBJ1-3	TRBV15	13	ATSRDRASGNTIY
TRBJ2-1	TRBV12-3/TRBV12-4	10	ASSFRRGEQF
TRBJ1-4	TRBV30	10	AWSIGPEKLF
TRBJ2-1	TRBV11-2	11	ASSLGQGLEQF
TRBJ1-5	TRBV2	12	ASSEGRSNQPQH
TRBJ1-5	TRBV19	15	ASSDSGHPYSNQPQH
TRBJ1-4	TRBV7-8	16	ASTLTRTGLSTNEKLF
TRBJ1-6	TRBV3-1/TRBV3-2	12	ASSQRTGVSPLH
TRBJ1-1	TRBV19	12	ASRTGTLNTEAF
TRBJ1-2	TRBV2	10	ASSDQDYGYT
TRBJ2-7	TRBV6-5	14	ASSYSGRDGGYEQY
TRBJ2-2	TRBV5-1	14	ASSSATRANTGELF
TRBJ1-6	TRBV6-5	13	ASNQGREWESPLH
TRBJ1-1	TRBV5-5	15	ASSLARGTGSSTEAF
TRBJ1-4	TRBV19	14	ASSTEQGSSGGKLF
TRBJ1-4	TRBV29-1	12	SVDQQGVGEKLF
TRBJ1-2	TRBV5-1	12	ASSLETGLDGYT
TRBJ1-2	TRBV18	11	ASSLQGGDGYT
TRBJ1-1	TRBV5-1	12	ASTTGTGNTEAF
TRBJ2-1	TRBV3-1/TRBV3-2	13	ASSQLAGAYNEQF
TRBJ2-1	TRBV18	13	ASSPGTGLYNEQF
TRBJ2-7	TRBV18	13	ASRSGGTGGREQY
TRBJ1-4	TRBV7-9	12	ASSDRVANEKLF
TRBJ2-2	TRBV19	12	ASSIYRSTGELF
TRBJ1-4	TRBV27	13	ASRGRDREGEKLF
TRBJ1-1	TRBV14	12	ASSREQGYTEAF
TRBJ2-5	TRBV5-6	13	ASSPGLASGETQY
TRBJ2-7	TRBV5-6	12	ASSLTSGGHEQY
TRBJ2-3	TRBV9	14	ASSASGSSSTDTQY
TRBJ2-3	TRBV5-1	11	ASSLELLDTQY
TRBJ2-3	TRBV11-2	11	ASSLAARGTQY
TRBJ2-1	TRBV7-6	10	ASSSVQGEQF
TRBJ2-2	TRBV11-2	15	ASSLLQGNIHPRELF